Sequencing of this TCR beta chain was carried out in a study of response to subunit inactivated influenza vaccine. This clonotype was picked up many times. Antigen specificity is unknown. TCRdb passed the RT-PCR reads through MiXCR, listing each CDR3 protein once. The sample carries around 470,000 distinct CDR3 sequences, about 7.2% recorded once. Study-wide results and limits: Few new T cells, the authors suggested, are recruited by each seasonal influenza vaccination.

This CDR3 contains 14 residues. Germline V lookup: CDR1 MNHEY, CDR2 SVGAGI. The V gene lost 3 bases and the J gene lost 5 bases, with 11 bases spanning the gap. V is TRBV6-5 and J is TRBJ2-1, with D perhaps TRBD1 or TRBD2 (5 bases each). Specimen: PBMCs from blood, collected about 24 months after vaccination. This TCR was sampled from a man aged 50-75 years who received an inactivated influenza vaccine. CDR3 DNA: TGTGCCAGCAGTTATGGGGGACCGCACAATGAGCAGTTCTTC. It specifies CASSYGGPHNEQFF.